This T cell receptor beta chain was observed in a study of vaccination effects on CD4 cells after COVID-19. Profiling relied on immunoSEQ multiplex PCR, and the TCRdb table lists in-frame clones only, not all of them. The repertoire includes tens of thousands of clones, 70% to 80% of them detected once, and 17% sits in the top ten. Between the trimmed V and J ends, which lost 0 bases and 4 bases, there was a span of 19 bases. Germline assignment: CDR1 LGHDT and CDR2 YNNKEL (reference sequence). This CDR3 has 18 residues. Viral peptide pool expansion of antigen-specific CD4+ T cells preceded sequencing in the ViraFEST assay. Researchers isolated CD4+ T cells once around 11 days of culture had elapsed. Sometime from March through December 2020, the person acquired a SARS-CoV-2 infection that PCR confirmed. Details on this clone: Its specificity is not known.

The sequenced sample was CD4+ T cells from PBMCs cultured with HCoV-NL63 spike peptides, obtained before COVID-19 vaccination. The chain recombines TRBV3-1 (or the pseudogene TRBV3-2) with TRBJ1-3; D unresolved. The clonotype was recovered from a human donor who had a prior SARS-CoV-2 infection. CDR3 bases: TGTGCCAGCAGCCAAGATATTTTCTCGGGCCTCGGGGGAAACACCATATATTTT. Translating it yields CASSQDIFSGLGGNTIYF.